This TCR beta chain was profiled in a study of blood T cell repertoires in COVID-19. V gave up 7 bases and J gave up 0 bases, with 12 bases separating them. Germline-derived CDR1 and CDR2 are SEHNR and FQNEAQ (reference sequence). The CDR3 is 14 residues long. Some clones are missing from TCRdb's copy, which holds only in-frame ones; the method was immunoSEQ multiplex PCR. Among some 220,000 clones listed, roughly 88% were seen once. This chain joins TRBV7-9 and TRBJ1-1, with D tentatively TRBD1 (6 bases). The source is a man aged 45 to 65 with active or convalescent COVID-19. The sample taken for sequencing was peripheral blood. In DNA, the CDR3 is TGTGCCAGCACCCTAGGGGGTTTGAACACTGAAGCTTTCTTT. Protein product: CASTLGGLNTEAFF.